This T cell receptor (beta chain) was sequenced for a study of blood T cell repertoires in COVID-19. Study information: COVID-19 samples, acute and convalescent, were from the United States, Italy and Spain. PBMCs, B-cell-depleted T cells, or T cells were the source of the cDNA or gDNA that made up the material.

Germline-derived CDR1 and CDR2 are MNHEY and SVGAGI. This CDR3 contains 13 residues. The junction had 8 bases not matched to a gene; V was cut back by 6 bases and J by 8 bases. As processed by the authors: Reference gene primer amplification in the assay estimated nucleated cell counts. Generated by immunoSEQ multiplex PCR, the TCRdb table keeps only in-frame clones and is missing some. The V and J calls and the clone size are those of that table, but D and trimming were determined from the DNA. The sample has 180,000 or so clones, about 85% seen once; the top ten hold about 1.2%. The specimen sequenced was peripheral blood. V gene TRBV6-5 combines with J gene TRBJ1-1; 8 nucleotides agree with TRBD1. The clonotype was recovered from a man aged 60-69 years who had recovered from COVID-19. The CDR3 is CASSPGWDREAFF. The DNA of the CDR3 is TGTGCCAGCAGCCCCGGGTGGGACAGGGAAGCTTTCTTT.